Sequencing of this T cell receptor beta chain was carried out in a study of cytomegalovirus exposure and HLA in healthy donors. Worth noting for this clone: Its antigen remains unknown.

The PCR had 60 Vbeta and 13 Jbeta primers. The method was immunoSEQ multiplex PCR; TCRdb's version includes in-frame clones alone and lacks a portion of them. The sample's table shows about 74,000 clones. The CDR3 spans 15 residues. Germline CDR1 and CDR2: SGHTA and FQGNSA. V lost 6 bases and J 5 bases, leaving 16 bases between the germline ends. Findings of the study overall: CMV serostatus was the sole immune exposure information available. Across all donors, roughly uniform sequencing depth was an assumption of the presence/absence analyses.

Sequenced input: PBMCs. This TCR derives from a female donor in good health and CMV-seropositive. The rearrangement links TRBV7-2 to TRBJ2-2; D might be TRBD1 (6 bases). CDR3 DNA sequence: TGTGCCAGCAGACCGACAGGCGGAAATACCGGGGAGCTGTTTTTT. This encodes CASRPTGGNTGELFF.